The clone carrying this T cell receptor (beta chain) was detected many times. Its antigen is currently unknown. This CDR3 is 14 amino acids long. Per germline, CDR1 SGHTA and CDR2 FQGNSA. V shed 4 bases and J shed 3 bases, with 12 bases lying between them. This sample stems from a study of CD8 T cells in ankylosing spondylitis. Quantitative 5'-RACE with molecular barcodes generated TCR beta libraries. Each CDR3 protein gets one entry after TCRdb re-called the 5' RACE reads with MiXCR. The data show approximately 260,000 distinct CDR3 sequences, less than 10% seen once. General study results and limits: Some of the motif variants had earlier been found in reactive arthritis patients' fluid and blood. Clones linked with disease were CD8+ and fairly uncommon in the peripheral blood. Clones tied to disease were said to be significantly enriched in matched ankylosing spondylitis synovial fluid.

The chain carries TRBV7-2 and TRBJ2-5, with TRBD2 as a possible D gene (5 bases). The sequencing sample was made of blood, either unsorted or a sorted T cell fraction (not recorded which). This receptor was taken from a male donor with ankylosing spondylitis or in good health (not recorded which). The CDR3 sequence is CASSYASGKETQYF. The CDR3 DNA sequence: TGTGCCAGCAGCTACGCATCGGGGAAAGAGACCCAGTACTTC.